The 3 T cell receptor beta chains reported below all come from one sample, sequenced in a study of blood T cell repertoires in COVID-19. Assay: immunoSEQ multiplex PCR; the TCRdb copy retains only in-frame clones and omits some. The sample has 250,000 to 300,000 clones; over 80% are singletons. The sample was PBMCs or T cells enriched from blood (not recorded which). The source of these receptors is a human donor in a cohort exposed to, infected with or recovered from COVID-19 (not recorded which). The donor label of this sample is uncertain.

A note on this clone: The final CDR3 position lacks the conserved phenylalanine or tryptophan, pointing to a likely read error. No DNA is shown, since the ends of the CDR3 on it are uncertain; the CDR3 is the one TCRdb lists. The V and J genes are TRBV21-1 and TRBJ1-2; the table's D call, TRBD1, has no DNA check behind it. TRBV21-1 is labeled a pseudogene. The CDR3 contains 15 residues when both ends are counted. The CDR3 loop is CASSKRAAGQGWLHL.

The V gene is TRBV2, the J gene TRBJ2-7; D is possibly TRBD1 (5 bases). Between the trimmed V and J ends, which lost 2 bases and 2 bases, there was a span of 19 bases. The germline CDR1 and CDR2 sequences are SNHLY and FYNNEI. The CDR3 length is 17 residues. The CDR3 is CASSEKGLGAKAYEQYF. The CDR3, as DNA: TGTGCCAGCAGTGAAAAGGGCTTAGGGGCAAAGGCCTACGAGCAGTACTTC.

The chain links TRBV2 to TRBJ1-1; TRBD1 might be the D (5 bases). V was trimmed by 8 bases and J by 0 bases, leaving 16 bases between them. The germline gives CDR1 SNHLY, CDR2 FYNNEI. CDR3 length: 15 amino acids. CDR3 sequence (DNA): TGTGCCAGCTCTCAGGGCGGATTCATGAACACTGAAGCTTTCTTT. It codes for CASSQGGFMNTEAFF.